Listed below are T cell receptor beta chains from one sample, sequenced in a study of blood T cell repertoires in COVID-19. Profiling relied on immunoSEQ multiplex PCR, and the TCRdb table lists in-frame clones only, not all of them. Among 260,000 or so clones listed, approximately 82% were seen once. Specimen: peripheral blood. These receptors all stem from a man aged 80 or over with acute or convalescent COVID-19. The CDR3 runs from the conserved cysteine through the conserved F or W.

>TRBV3-1/TRBV3-2
CASSRGQTQYF
>TRBV5-5
CASSITGTGSFNQPQHF
>TRBV2
CASSDRQSTDTQYF
>TRBV6-5
CATRQISGANVLTF
>TRBV7-9
CASSHSGRINEQFF
>TRBV11-3
CASSLAGLAGRETQYF
>TRBV25-1
CASSEWTGKAADTQYF
>TRBV15
CATSGESPGRLVNEQFF
>TRBV10-3
CAIRQGVNQPQHF
>TRBV20-1
CSASKGGHSGANVLTF
>TRBV5-1
CASSLPSGNTGELFF
>TRBV19
CATRGQQPQHF
>TRBV5-5
CASSESTTRGNTIYF
>TRBV5-1
CASSLGTGSYNEQFF
>TRBV18
CASSRWLGGPYNEQFF
>TRBV19
CASSETGTGNEKLFF
>TRBV28
CASSPSTGTGPGSTQYF
>TRBV7-2
CASSPRRGFTGELFF
>TRBV18
CASSRNLASTGELFF
>TRBV5-1
CASSLEGQTMNTEAFF
>TRBV29-1
CSDSLAGGWTDTQYF
>TRBV5-5
CASRMTGSYGYTF
>TRBV28
CASSLTGGPGYEQYF
>TRBV12-3/TRBV12-4
CASSSQGTEAFF
>TRBV28
CASSSTDDYGYTF
>TRBV7-6
CASSGGRGGEQYF
>TRBV2
CASSLRVAGGSGVTQYF
>TRBV19
CASCRDRAGFGKLFF
>TRBV5-1
CASSLLATSSYEQYF
>TRBV5-4
CASSPTSGGAGTQNIQYF
>TRBV7-9
CASSLGTGSRNQPQHF
>TRBV5-4
CASSLGGSGNTIYF
>TRBV28
CASIGNTGELFF
>TRBV19
CASRWRGREETQYF
>TRBV5-5
CASSATQGSYEQYF
>TRBV4-1
CASSRWDRGYQPQHF
>TRBV5-1
CASSLAVGSSTDTQYF
>TRBV9
CASSVSGGRGDTQYF
>TRBV7-9
CASSLYQNYGYTF
>TRBV2
CASSSGGGRSDTQYF
>TRBV6-5
CASGLAVTGELFF